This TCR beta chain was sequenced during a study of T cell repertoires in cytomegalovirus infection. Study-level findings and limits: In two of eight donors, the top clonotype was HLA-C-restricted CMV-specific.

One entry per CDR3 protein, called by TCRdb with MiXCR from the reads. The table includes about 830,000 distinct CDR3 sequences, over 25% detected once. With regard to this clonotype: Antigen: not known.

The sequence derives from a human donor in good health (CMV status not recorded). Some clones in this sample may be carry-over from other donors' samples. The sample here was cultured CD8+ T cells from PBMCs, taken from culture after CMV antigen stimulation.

CDR3 sequence (DNA): TGTGCCAGCAGCTTGGCAGATTTCAATGAAAAACTGTTTTTT. Protein: CASSLADFNEKLFF. This chain connects TRBV7-2 to TRBJ1-4; D is unclear. The CDR3 has 14 residues. The germline V gene encodes CDR1 SGHTA and CDR2 FQGNSA. Trimming removed 3 bases at V and 5 bases at J, with 10 bases between.